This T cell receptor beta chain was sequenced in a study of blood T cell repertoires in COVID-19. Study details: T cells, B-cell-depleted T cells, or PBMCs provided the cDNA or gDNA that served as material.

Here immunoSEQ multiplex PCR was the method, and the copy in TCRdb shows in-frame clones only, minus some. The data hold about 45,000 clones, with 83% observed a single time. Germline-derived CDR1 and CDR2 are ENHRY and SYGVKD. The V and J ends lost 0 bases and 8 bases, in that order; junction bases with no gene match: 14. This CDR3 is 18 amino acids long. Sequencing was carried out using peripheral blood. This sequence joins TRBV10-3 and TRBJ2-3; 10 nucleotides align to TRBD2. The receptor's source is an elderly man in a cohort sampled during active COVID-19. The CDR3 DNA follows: TGTGCCATCAGTGAGTCAGTCGGCTCTAGCGGGAGCTTCGGTACGCAGTATTTT. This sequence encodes CAISESVGSSGSFGTQYF.